The clone carrying this T cell receptor beta chain turned up a few times. The antigen is not known. These data belong to a study of molecular identifiers for immune sequencing clone quantification. Trimming removed 3 bases from V and 8 bases from J, with 13 bases in between. There are 13 residues in the CDR3. Germline CDR1 reads MRHNA; CDR2 reads SNTAGT. General observations from the study: Naive cells had under 1% of molecules in clones above 20 RNA copies, effectors over 97%.

TCRdb analysed the PCR reads with MiXCR anew, one entry per CDR3 protein. The sample holds over 300,000 distinct CDR3 sequences, about a quarter seen once. The receptor comes from a human donor in good health. Some libraries in this study had Jurkat cell RNA spiked in. Sequenced material: naive CD8+ T cells from blood, with Jurkat cell RNA spiked in. The subset here: FACS-sorted CD8+CD4-CCR7+CD45RA+ naive T cells. The rearrangement links TRBV6-4 to TRBJ1-2; D remains unclear. The CDR3 nucleotides read TGTGCCAGCAGTGAATACGGTTTAGGAGGCTACACCTTC. It encodes CASSEYGLGGYTF.